This paragraph covers one T cell receptor beta chain sequence. Its antigen remains unidentified. The data derive from a study of cytomegalovirus exposure and HLA in healthy donors. Background on the study: Genotyping showed 81% of roughly 400 donors falling in the Caucasian-associated ancestry cluster.

Study-wide findings and caveats: The classifier reportedly diagnosed cytomegalovirus status with high specificity and sensitivity. Presence/absence analyses assumed roughly uniform sequencing depth across donors, which may not hold. A few CMV-associated chains were confirmed in vitro to be specific for CMV antigens.

Trimming took 4 bases from V and 5 from J; bases not matched to a gene: 11. CDR1 and CDR2 from the germline V gene are MNHEY and SVGAGI. The CDR3 consists of 16 residues. In the PCR, 60 Vbeta and 13 Jbeta primers were used. Profiling relied on immunoSEQ multiplex PCR, and the TCRdb table lists in-frame clones only, not all of them. This sample has over 110,000 clones, with about 79% found just once. The chain employs TRBV6-5 and TRBJ2-3, with 8 bases lining up with TRBD2. Sample: PBMCs. The TCR was taken from a male donor in good health and CMV-seronegative. The CDR3 here is CASSSPGSGEVDTQYF. For the CDR3, the DNA is TGTGCCAGCAGTTCGCCAGGTAGCGGGGAAGTAGATACGCAGTATTTT.